The 21 T cell receptor beta chains presented below share a single source sample, sequenced in a study of blood T cell repertoires in COVID-19. Libraries were prepared by immunoSEQ multiplex PCR; TCRdb keeps only in-frame clonotypes and omits some of them. The table records 150,000 to 200,000 clones, around nine tenths of them present only once. The material sequenced was peripheral blood. These receptors were collected from a man aged 55 to 70 with COVID-19, enrolled during active disease.

The chain uses TRBV4-1 and TRBJ2-7; D may be TRBD1 (6 bases). Germline V gives CDR1 MGHRA, CDR2 YSYEKL. The CDR3 extends over 16 amino acids. V dropped 1 base and J dropped 4 bases, with 17 bases sitting between them. The CDR3 region is CASSQGPGQKTYEQYF. The CDR3 coding sequence is TGCGCCAGCAGCCAAGGCCCCGGACAGAAGACATACGAGCAGTACTTC.

Only a few counts were recorded for this clone. This chain joins TRBV6-2 or TRBV6-3 and TRBJ2-3; 9 bases match TRBD2. This CDR3 spans 16 amino acids. V lost 5 bases, J lost 0 bases, and 6 bases stayed unmatched. From germline, CDR1 is MNHEY and CDR2 SVGEGT. The CDR3 DNA sequence: TGTGCCAGCAGTGGAGCTAGCGGGGTTAGCACAGATACGCAGTATTTT. Protein sequence: CASSGASGVSTDTQYF.

The chain uses TRBV19 and TRBJ2-5; the D gene is possibly TRBD1 (6 bases). The V gene's germline CDR1 is LNHDA and CDR2 SQIVND (reference sequence). Between the trimmed V and J ends, which lost 5 bases and 5 bases, there was a span of 18 bases. This CDR3 contains 15 residues. This chain's CDR3 is CASSSGDTNGETQYF. The CDR3 nucleotides read TGTGCCAGTAGTTCCGGGGACACGAACGGGGAGACCCAGTACTTC.

This clone has more than one count but fewer than ten. This sequence joins TRBV3-1 (or the pseudogene TRBV3-2) and TRBJ2-7, with 10 nucleotides matching TRBD2. The V gene end was trimmed by 4 bases and the J gene end by 4 bases; junction bases not matched to a gene: 4. The CDR3 totals 14 residues. Looked up from germline, CDR1 is LGHDT and CDR2 is YNNKEL (reference sequence). The CDR3 DNA sequence: TGTGCCAGCAGCCCGGGACTAGCGAGGTACGAGCAGTACTTC. It encodes CASSPGLARYEQYF.

This clone was recorded a few times. The V and J genes are TRBV6-2 or TRBV6-3 and TRBJ2-7; D is unresolved. The germline CDR1 and CDR2 sequences are MNHEY and SVGEGT. The ends were cut back, 6 bases at V and 2 bases at J, with 11 bases in the middle. The CDR3 length is 13 residues. CDR3 protein: CASSLLETYEQYF. Written as DNA, the CDR3 is TGTGCCAGCAGCTTACTCGAGACCTACGAGCAGTACTTC.

This sequence joins TRBV5-1 and TRBJ1-6; 8 positions match TRBD1. J was trimmed by 9 bases and V by 4 bases; bases with no gene match: 6. This CDR3 comprises 14 residues. Germline CDR1 SGHRS, CDR2 YFSETQ. The CDR3 nucleotides read TGCGCCAGCAGCATAGGACAGGGATTTTCACCCCTCCACTTT. It is translated as CASSIGQGFSPLHF.

This clone was observed a few times. V gene TRBV14 combines with J gene TRBJ2-7; no firm D call. CDR3 length: 13 amino acids. Trimming shortened V by 4 bases and J by 4 bases, and 11 bases separated the two germline ends. The germline CDR1 and CDR2 sequences are SGHDN and FVKESK. The CDR3 DNA reads TGTGCCAGCAGCCGCGCGTTCGGGTACGAGCAGTACTTC. As protein: CASSRAFGYEQYF.

CDR3 coding DNA: TGTGCCAGCCTGACAGGGGACGCGGGCTACACCTTC. It yields the protein CASLTGDAGYTF. The rearrangement uses TRBV6-5 and TRBJ1-2; 8 nucleotides agree with TRBD1. CDR3 length: 12 amino acids. Per the germline V gene, CDR1 is MNHEY and CDR2 is SVGAGI. V shed 8 bases and J 8 bases; nucleotides not matched to a gene: 7.

Here the CDR3 reads CSVRGGSSRNTIYF. Here the CDR3 DNA reads TGCAGCGTCCGAGGGGGCTCGTCTCGAAACACCATATATTTT. The chain is built from TRBV29-1 and TRBJ1-3, with 7 positions matching TRBD1. With 6 bases clipped from V and 5 bases from J, the junction kept 10 bases outside the gene matches. The germline CDR1 and CDR2 sequences are SQVTM and ANQGSEA. The CDR3 is 14 amino acids.

The chain is built from TRBV27 and TRBJ1-5; no definite D call. CDR3 size: 16 residues. Trimming pared 5 bases from V and 7 bases from J, leaving 21 bases between. Germline V lookup: CDR1 MNHEY, CDR2 SMNVEV (reference sequence). CDR3: CASSERGSGFGQPQHF. The CDR3 DNA reads TGTGCCAGCAGTGAGCGTGGTTCGGGGTTTGGGCAGCCCCAGCATTTT.

The chain carries TRBV19 and TRBJ1-5; TRBD1 is a possible D gene (5 bases). The CDR3 spans 16 residues. Germline CDR1 reads LNHDA; CDR2 reads SQIVND (reference sequence). V was trimmed by 6 bases and J by 2 bases, leaving 17 bases between them. The CDR3 is CASSPSLTVGNQPQHF. CDR3 DNA sequence: TGTGCCAGTAGCCCGTCCTTGACAGTAGGCAATCAGCCCCAGCATTTT.

Only a few counts were recorded for this clone. This sequence joins TRBV27 and TRBJ2-5; D gene uncertain. Germline V gives CDR1 MNHEY, CDR2 SMNVEV (reference sequence). V shed 5 bases and J shed 5 bases, with 15 bases lying between them. The CDR3 loop spans 14 amino acids. The CDR3 bases are TGTGCCAGCAGTGAACCGGGTCCCGCCGAGACCCAGTACTTC. Amino acids: CASSEPGPAETQYF.

The chain recombines TRBV5-6 with TRBJ2-1, with TRBD1 identical over 7 bases. This CDR3 region has 14 residues. The germline V gene encodes CDR1 SGHDT and CDR2 YYEEEE. After removal of 5 bases from V and 3 bases from J, the junction contained 5 bases not matched to a gene. CDR3 loop: CASRRTGDYNEQFF. The CDR3 bases are TGTGCCAGCAGACGGACAGGTGACTACAATGAGCAGTTCTTC.

In its sample, this clone was seen a few times. The chain is built from TRBV7-2 and TRBJ2-7; tentatively, D is TRBD2 (5 bases). Trimming cost V 2 bases and J 0 bases, with 11 bases left between them. Germline lookup yields CDR1 SGHTA and CDR2 FQGNSA. The CDR3 runs to 15 residues. CDR3 coding DNA: TGTGCCAGCAGCTTATCCCGGGATCCCTCCTACGAGCAGTACTTC. The encoded protein is CASSLSRDPSYEQYF.

The V and J genes are TRBV7-9 and TRBJ1-1; 7 positions agree with TRBD1. Germline V gene sequence: CDR1 SEHNR, CDR2 FQNEAQ (reference sequence). CDR3 length: 15 amino acids. The ends lost 9 bases at V and 5 bases at J; junction bases unmatched: 15. In DNA form, the CDR3 reads TGTGCCAGTCAACCCGGAGGGGGCTTGGTGACTGAAGCTTTCTTT. It translates to CASQPGGGLVTEAFF.

This chain links TRBV7-3 with TRBJ2-1; 8 bases agree with TRBD1. This CDR3 has 14 residues. From germline, CDR1 is SGHTA and CDR2 FQGTGA. V dropped 2 bases and J dropped 6; count of bases not matched to a gene: 3. The CDR3 nucleotides read TGTGCCAGCAGCTTACAGGGGGCTCGCAATGAGCAGTTCTTC. Protein sequence: CASSLQGARNEQFF.

The chain has TRBV5-5 and TRBJ1-2; unclear D gene. The CDR3 runs to 12 residues. The germline CDR1 and CDR2 sequences are SGHKS and YYEKEE (reference sequence). With 1 base removed from V and 8 bases from J, the gap between germline ends came to 9 bases. The CDR3 sequence: CASSLHSNGYTF. The CDR3 nucleotides read TGTGCCAGCAGCTTGCACAGTAACGGCTACACCTTC.

The chain uses TRBV3-1 (or the pseudogene TRBV3-2) and TRBJ1-2, with D possibly TRBD1 on 6 matching bases. The germline gives CDR1 LGHDT, CDR2 YNNKEL (reference sequence). V lost 3 bases and J 4 bases, leaving 15 bases between the germline ends. This CDR3 comprises 15 residues. CDR3 region: CASSQRRDTSYGYTF. Written as DNA, the CDR3 is TGTGCCAGCAGCCAGCGTCGGGACACAAGCTATGGCTACACCTTC.

The chain employs TRBV29-1 and TRBJ2-1; TRBD1 agrees at 8 bases. Germline V CDR1 and CDR2: SQVTM, ANQGSEA. This CDR3 has 13 residues. V shed 1 base and J 6 bases; nucleotides not matched to a gene: 2. Written as DNA, the CDR3 is TGCAGCGTTGAAGGGACAGGGCGCAATGAGCAGTTCTTC. It translates to CSVEGTGRNEQFF.

The chain couples TRBV5-6 to TRBJ2-4; the D gene is possibly TRBD2 (6 bases). CDR1 and CDR2 (germline): SGHDT, YYEEEE. The CDR3 sequence is 17 residues long. V was cut by 0 bases and J by 0 bases, with 13 bases left in between. As DNA, the CDR3 is TGTGCCAGCAGCTTGGACCGGAGGGGATTAGCCAAAAACATTCAGTACTTC. Translating it yields CASSLDRRGLAKNIQYF.

The chain joins TRBV5-1 to TRBJ1-6, with D possibly matching TRBD1 (6 bases). V lost 4 bases and J 10 bases, leaving 15 bases between the germline ends. Germline V gene lookup returns CDR1 SGHRS and CDR2 YFSETQ. CDR3 length: 14 amino acids. For the CDR3, the DNA is TGCGCCAGCAGCCCCTTGGACAGTGGGTCACCCCTCCACTTT. As protein: CASSPLDSGSPLHF.